A selection of T cell receptor beta chains follows, all from one sample in a study of blood T cell repertoires in COVID-19. TCRdb's table, derived via immunoSEQ multiplex PCR, lists solely in-frame clones and lacks some. The sample holds 300,000 or so clones, about nine tenths seen once. The sample was PBMCs or T cells enriched from blood (not recorded which). The receptors shown here come from a woman in her forties or fifties who had been exposed to COVID-19. Both conserved end residues are trimmed from each CDR3.

j_call,v_call,cdr3_aa
TRBJ1-5,TRBV18,ASSPDGGQPQH
TRBJ2-3,TRBV9,ASSVDGAGGTDTQY
TRBJ1-4,TRBV3-1/TRBV3-2,ASSRYKMSEDEKLF
TRBJ1-5,TRBV28,ASRTGGNQPQH
TRBJ2-1,TRBV24-1,ATSDLRDHNEQF
TRBJ2-2,TRBV30,AWSPTRTSGGAGELF
TRBJ2-1,TRBV7-2,ASSLLAGGGVNEQF
TRBJ1-2,TRBV19,ASNRGGGDYGYT
TRBJ1-5,TRBV9,ASSSGYSEDQPQH
TRBJ1-5,TRBV6-1,ASSGKGGIPSNQPQH
TRBJ1-2,TRBV19,ASRRTGEVHGYT
TRBJ1-5,TRBV3-1/TRBV3-2,ASSQGRGFNQPQH
TRBJ2-7,TRBV5-1,ASSLGEDEQY
TRBJ1-5,TRBV27,ASSRDRGGQPQH
TRBJ2-3,TRBV4-2,ASSQDLAGGLGTDTQY
TRBJ2-2,TRBV7-9,ASRRLAGNTGELF
TRBJ1-1,TRBV11-2,ASRKGRTGPPTEAF
TRBJ1-1,TRBV6-5,ASSRDTLNTEAF
TRBJ1-2,TRBV3-1/TRBV3-2,ASSQGTANYGYT
TRBJ1-5,TRBV20-1,SASPLTYSNQPQH
TRBJ2-7,TRBV7-2,ASSIDRGRWEQY
TRBJ1-4,TRBV21-1,ASSKGEDRRQGNEKLF
TRBJ2-3,TRBV19,ASSTSGGSDTQY
TRBJ1-3,TRBV10-3,ATRRTGDGNTIY
TRBJ2-5,TRBV2,ASRGLAGRQQETQY
TRBJ2-3,TRBV10-3,ATTSGDTQY
TRBJ1-1,TRBV13,ASSFKTGIITEAF
TRBJ1-2,TRBV11-2,ASSLPGTGLGYT
TRBJ1-2,TRBV4-2,ASSQGQGPLYGYT
TRBJ1-2,TRBV15,ATSSPAAGEFGYT
TRBJ2-1,TRBV5-1,ASSERAGVYNEQF
TRBJ2-1,TRBV5-4,ASSKPGLLGNEQF
TRBJ2-3,TRBV4-2,ASSLQSGGALGDTQY
TRBJ2-1,TRBV24-1,ATSDFASGGNNEQF
TRBJ1-1,TRBV30,AWSSLTDYTEAF
TRBJ2-2,TRBV2,ASSLLGTNTGELF
TRBJ1-6,TRBV2,ASTGGGRGNSPLH
TRBJ1-2,TRBV5-1,ASSHGTAGGYT
TRBJ2-4,TRBV30,AWSVGEVGNIQY
TRBJ2-7,TRBV6-5,ASSGTGIYEQY
TRBJ1-5,TRBV19,ASTSYPMVGQPQH
TRBJ2-7,TRBV6-1,ASSEQDTLGEQY